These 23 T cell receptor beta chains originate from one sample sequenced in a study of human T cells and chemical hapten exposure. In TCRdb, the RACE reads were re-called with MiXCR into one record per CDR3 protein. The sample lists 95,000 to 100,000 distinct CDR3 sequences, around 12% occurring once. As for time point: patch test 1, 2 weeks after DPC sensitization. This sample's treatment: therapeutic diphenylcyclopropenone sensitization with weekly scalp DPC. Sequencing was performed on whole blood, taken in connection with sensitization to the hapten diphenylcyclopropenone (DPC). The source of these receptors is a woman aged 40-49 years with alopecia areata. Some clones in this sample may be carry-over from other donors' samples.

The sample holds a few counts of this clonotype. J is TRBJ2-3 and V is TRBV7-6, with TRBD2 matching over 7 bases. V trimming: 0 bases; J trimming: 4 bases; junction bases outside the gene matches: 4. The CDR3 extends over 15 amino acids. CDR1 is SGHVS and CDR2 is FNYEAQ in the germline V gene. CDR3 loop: CASSLAAGAPDTQYF. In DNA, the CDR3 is TGTGCCAGCAGCTTAGCCGCGGGAGCCCCAGATACGCAGTATTTT.

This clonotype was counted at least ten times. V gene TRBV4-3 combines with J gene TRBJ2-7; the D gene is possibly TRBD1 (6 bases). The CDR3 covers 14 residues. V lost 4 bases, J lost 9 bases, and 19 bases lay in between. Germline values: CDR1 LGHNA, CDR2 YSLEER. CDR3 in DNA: TGCGCCAGCAGCCCCGATACAGGGAATAGGGGGCAGTACTTC. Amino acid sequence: CASSPDTGNRGQYF.

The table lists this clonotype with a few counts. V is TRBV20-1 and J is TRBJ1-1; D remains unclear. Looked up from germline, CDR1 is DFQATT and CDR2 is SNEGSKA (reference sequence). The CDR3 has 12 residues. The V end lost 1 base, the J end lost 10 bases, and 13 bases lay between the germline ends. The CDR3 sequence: CSARVAARGAFF. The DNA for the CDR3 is TGCAGTGCTAGAGTTGCGGCACGGGGAGCTTTCTTT.

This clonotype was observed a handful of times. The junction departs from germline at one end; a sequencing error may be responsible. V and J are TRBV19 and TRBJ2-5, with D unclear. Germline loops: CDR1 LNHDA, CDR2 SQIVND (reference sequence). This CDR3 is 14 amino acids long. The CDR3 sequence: CDSSMTRRQETQYF. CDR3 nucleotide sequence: TGTGACAGTAGTATGACACGACGCCAAGAGACCCAGTACTTC.

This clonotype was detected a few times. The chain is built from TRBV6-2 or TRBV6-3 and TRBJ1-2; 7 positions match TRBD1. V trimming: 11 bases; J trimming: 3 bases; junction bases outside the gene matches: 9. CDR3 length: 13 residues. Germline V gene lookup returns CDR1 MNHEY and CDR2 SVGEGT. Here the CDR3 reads CAATDRSYYGYTF. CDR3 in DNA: TGTGCCGCCACGGACAGGTCCTACTATGGCTACACCTTC.

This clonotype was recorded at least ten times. The CDR3 protein is CASILRTEAFF. CDR3 nucleotides: TGTGCCAGCATATTAAGGACTGAAGCTTTCTTT. This chain uses TRBV2 with TRBJ1-1; D unresolved. Trimming stripped 7 bases from V and 5 bases from J, with 8 bases between. Germline V gene sequence: CDR1 SNHLY, CDR2 FYNNEI. The CDR3 is made up of 11 amino acids.

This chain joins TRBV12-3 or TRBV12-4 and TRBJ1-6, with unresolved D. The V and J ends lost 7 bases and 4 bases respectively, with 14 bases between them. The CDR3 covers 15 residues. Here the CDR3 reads CASTTSEAYNSPLHF. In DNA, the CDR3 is TGTGCCAGCACCACCAGCGAAGCGTATAATTCACCCCTCCACTTT.

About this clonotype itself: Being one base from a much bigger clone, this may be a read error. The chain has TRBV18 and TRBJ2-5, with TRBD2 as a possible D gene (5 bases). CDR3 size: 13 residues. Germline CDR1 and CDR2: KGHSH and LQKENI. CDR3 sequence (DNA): TGTGCCAGCTCACCCAGCGGTATGGAGACCCAGAACTTC. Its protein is CASSPSGMETQNF.

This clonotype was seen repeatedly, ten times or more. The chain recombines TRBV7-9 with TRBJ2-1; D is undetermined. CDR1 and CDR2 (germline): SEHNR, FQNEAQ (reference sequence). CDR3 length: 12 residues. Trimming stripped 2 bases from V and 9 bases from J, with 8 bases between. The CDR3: CASSLSLGEQFF. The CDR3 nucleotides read TGTGCCAGCAGCTTAAGCCTGGGTGAGCAGTTCTTC.

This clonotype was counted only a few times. CDR3 region: CASNNLGNTGELFF. DNA of the CDR3: TGTGCCAGCAACAACCTCGGAAACACCGGGGAGCTGTTTTTT. The genes are TRBV6-5 and TRBJ2-2, with no clear D. The CDR3 extends over 14 amino acids. Germline CDR1 MNHEY, CDR2 SVGAGI. Trimming left V 7 bases short and J 2 bases short, with 11 bases between.

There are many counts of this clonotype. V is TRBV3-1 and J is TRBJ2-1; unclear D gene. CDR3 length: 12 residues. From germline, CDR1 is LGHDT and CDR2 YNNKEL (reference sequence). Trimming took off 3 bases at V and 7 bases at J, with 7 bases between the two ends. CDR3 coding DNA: TGTGCCAGCAGCCAGACTTGGAATGAGCAGTTCTTC. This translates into CASSQTWNEQFF.

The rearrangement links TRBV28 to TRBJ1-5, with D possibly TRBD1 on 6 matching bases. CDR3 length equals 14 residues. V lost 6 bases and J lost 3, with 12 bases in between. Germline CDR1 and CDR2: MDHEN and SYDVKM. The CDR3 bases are TGTGCCAGCAGGTCCGGACAGTACAATCAGCCCCAGCATTTT. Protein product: CASRSGQYNQPQHF.

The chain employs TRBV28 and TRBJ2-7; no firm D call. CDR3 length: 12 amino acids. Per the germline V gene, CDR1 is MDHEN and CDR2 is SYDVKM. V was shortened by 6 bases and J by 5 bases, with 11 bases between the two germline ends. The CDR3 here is CASRGRFDEQYF. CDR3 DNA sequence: TGTGCCAGCAGGGGCAGGTTCGACGAGCAGTACTTC.

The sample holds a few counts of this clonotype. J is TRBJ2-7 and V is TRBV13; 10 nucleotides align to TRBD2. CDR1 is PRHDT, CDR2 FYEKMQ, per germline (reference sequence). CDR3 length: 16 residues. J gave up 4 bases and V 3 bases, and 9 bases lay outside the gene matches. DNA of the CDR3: TGTGCCAGCAGCTTGGGAGGTAGCGGGAGGAAGTACGAGCAGTACTTC. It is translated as CASSLGGSGRKYEQYF.

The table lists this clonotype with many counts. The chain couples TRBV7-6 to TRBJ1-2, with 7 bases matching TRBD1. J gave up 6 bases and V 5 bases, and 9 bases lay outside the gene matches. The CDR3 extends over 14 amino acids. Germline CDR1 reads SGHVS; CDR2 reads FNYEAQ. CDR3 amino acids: CASSPQDRVDGYTF. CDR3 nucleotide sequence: TGTGCCAGCAGCCCTCAAGACAGGGTGGATGGCTACACCTTC. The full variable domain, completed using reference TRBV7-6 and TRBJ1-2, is GAGVSQSPRYKVTKRGQDVALRCDPISGHVSLYWYRQALGQGPEFLTYFNYEAQQDKSGLPNDRFSAERPEGSISTLTIQRTEQRDSAMYRCASSPQDRVDGYTFGSGTRLTVV.

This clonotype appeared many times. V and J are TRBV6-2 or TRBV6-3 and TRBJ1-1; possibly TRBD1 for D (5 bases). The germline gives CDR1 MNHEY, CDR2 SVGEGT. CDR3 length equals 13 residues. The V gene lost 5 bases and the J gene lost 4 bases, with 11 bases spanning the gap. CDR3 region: CASSQKGFTEAFF. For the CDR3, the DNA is TGTGCCAGCAGTCAAAAGGGGTTCACTGAAGCTTTCTTT.

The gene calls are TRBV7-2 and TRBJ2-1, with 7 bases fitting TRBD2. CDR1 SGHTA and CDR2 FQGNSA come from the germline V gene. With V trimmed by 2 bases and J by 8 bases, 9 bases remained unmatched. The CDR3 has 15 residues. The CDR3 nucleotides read TGTGCCAGCAGCTTATACGTGGGAGGGACGGATGAGCAGTTCTTC. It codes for CASSLYVGGTDEQFF.

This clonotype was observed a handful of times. CDR3 DNA sequence: TGTGCCAGCAGTCCCCCAAGTACTGGGGCCAACGTCCTGACTTTC. This translates into CASSPPSTGANVLTF. The V and J genes are TRBV7-8 and TRBJ2-6; the D is unclear. Germline V CDR1 and CDR2: SGHVS, FQNEAQ. This CDR3 has 15 amino acids. V lost 6 bases and J lost 2, with 11 bases in between. Together with reference TRBV7-8 and TRBJ2-6, the CDR3 gives the full variable domain: GAGVSQSPRYKVAKRGQDVALRCDPISGHVSLFWYQQALGQGPEFLTYFQNEAQLDKSGLPSDRFFAERPEGSVSTLKIQRTQQEDSAVYLCASSPPSTGANVLTFGAGSRLTVL.

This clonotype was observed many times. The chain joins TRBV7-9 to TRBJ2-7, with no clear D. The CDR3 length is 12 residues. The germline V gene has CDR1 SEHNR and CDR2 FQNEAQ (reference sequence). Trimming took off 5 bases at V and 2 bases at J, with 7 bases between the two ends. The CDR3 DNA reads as TGTGCCAGCAGCCCGACCCCCTACGAGCAGTACTTC. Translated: CASSPTPYEQYF.

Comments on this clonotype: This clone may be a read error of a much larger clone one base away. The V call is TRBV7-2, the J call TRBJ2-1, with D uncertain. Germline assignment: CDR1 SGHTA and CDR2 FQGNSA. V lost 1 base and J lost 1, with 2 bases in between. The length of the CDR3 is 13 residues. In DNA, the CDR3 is TGTGCCAGCAGCTTAGGATCCTACAATGAGCAGTTCTTC. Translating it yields CASSLGSYNEQFF.

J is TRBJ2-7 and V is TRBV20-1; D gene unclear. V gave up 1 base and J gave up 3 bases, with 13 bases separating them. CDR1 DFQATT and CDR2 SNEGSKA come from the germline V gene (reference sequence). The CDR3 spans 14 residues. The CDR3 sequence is CSARAVVRNYEQYF. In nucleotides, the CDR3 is TGCAGTGCTAGAGCGGTAGTTCGAAACTACGAGCAGTACTTC.

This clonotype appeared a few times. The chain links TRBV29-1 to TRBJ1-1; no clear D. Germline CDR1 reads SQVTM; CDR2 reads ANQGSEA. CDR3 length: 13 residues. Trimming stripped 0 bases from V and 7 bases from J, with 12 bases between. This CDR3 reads CSVEDGIEGEAFF. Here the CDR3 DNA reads TGCAGCGTTGAAGATGGGATAGAGGGTGAAGCTTTCTTT.

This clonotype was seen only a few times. CDR3 DNA sequence: TGCGCCAGCAGCCAAACCCGGGACGGGTATCACGAGCAGTACTTC. It is translated as CASSQTRDGYHEQYF. V and J are TRBV4-1 and TRBJ2-7, with D perhaps matching TRBD1 or TRBD2 (5 bases each). V was clipped by 2 bases and J by 5 bases, with 16 bases between them. Germline CDR1 reads MGHRA; CDR2 reads YSYEKL. The CDR3 sequence is 15 residues long.